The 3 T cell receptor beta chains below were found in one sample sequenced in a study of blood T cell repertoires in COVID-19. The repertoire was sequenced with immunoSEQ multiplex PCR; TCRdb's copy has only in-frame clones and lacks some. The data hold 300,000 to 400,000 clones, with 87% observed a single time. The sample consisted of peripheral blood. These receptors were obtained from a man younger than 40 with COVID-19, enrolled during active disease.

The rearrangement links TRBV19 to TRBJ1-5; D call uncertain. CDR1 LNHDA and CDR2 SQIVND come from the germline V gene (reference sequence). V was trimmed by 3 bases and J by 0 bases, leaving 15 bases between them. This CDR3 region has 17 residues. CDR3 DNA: TGTGCCAGTAGTATTTCCCACCAGCGTTTTAGCAATCAGCCCCAGCATTTT. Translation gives CASSISHQRFSNQPQHF.

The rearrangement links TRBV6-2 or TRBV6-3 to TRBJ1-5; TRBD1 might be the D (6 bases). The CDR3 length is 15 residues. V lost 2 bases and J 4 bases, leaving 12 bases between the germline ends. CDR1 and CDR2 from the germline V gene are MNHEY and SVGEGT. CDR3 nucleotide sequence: TGTGCCAGCAGTTACGGGGGGGCGACGAATCAGCCCCAGCATTTT. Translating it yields CASSYGGATNQPQHF.

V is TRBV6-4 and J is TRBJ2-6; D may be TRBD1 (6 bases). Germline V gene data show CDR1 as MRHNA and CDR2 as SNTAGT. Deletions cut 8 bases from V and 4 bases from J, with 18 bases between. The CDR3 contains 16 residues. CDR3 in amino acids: CASSGTTLGGANVLTF. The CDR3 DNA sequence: TGTGCCAGCTCCGGGACAACCCTTGGCGGGGCCAACGTCCTGACTTTC.